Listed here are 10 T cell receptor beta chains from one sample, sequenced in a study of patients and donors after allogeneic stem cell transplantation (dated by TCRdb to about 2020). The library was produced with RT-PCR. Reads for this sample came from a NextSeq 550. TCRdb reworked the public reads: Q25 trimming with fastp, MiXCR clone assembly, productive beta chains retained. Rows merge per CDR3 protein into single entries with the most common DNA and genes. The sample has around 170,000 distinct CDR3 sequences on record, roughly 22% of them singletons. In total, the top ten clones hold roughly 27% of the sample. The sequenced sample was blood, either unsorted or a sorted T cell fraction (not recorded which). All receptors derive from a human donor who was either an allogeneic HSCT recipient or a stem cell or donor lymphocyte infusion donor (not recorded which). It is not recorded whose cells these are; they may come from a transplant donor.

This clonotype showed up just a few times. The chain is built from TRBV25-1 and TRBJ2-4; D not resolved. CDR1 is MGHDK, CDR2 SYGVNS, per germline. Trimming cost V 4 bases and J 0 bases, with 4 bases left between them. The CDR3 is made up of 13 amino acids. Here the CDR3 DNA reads TGTGCCAGCAGTGGAATAGCCAAAAACATTCAGTACTTC. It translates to CASSGIAKNIQYF.

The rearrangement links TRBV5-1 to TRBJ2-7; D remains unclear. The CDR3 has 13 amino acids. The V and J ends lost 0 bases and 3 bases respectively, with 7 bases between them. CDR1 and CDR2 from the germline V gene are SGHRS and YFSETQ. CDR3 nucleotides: TGCGCCAGCAGCTTGGACAATATCTACGAGCAGTACTTC. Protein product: CASSLDNIYEQYF. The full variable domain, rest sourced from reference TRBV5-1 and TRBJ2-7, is KAGVTQTPRYLIKTRGQQVTLSCSPISGHRSVSWYQQTPGQGLQFLFEYFSETQRNKGNFPGRFSGRQFSNSRSEMNVSTLELGDSALYLCASSLDNIYEQYFGPGTRLTVT.

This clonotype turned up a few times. The CDR3 sequence is CASRQHRVGVEKLFF. CDR3 in DNA: TGTGCCAGCAGACAGCACAGGGTCGGCGTTGAAAAACTGTTTTTT. The chain uses TRBV7-9 and TRBJ1-4, with D possibly TRBD1 on 6 matching bases. Germline V gives CDR1 SEHNR, CDR2 FQNEAQ (reference sequence). This CDR3 spans 15 amino acids. Trimming cost V 6 bases and J 7 bases, with 18 bases left between them.

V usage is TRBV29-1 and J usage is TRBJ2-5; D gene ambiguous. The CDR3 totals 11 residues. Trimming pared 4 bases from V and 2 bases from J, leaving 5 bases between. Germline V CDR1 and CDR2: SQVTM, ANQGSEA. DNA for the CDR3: TGCAGCGTTGGGTTACAAGAGACCCAGTACTTC. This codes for CSVGLQETQYF.

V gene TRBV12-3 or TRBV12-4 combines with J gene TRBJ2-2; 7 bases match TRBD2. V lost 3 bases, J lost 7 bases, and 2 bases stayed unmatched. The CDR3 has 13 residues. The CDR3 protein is CASSFSGLGELFF. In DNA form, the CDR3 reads TGTGCCAGCAGTTTTAGCGGGCTCGGGGAGCTGTTTTTT.

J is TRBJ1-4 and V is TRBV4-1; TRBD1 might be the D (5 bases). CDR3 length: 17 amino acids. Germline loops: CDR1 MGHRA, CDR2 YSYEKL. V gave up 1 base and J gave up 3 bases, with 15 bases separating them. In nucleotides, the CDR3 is TGCGCCAGCAGCCAAGTAGAACGAGGGGTAGCTAATGAAAAACTGTTTTTT. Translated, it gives CASSQVERGVANEKLFF.

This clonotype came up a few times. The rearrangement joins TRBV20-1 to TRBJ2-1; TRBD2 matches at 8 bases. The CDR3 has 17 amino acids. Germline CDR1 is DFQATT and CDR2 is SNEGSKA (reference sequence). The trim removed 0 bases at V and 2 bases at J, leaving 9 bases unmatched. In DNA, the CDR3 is TGCAGTGCTAGAGATTCCTATGCGGGAGGCGCCTACAATGAGCAGTTCTTC. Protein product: CSARDSYAGGAYNEQFF.

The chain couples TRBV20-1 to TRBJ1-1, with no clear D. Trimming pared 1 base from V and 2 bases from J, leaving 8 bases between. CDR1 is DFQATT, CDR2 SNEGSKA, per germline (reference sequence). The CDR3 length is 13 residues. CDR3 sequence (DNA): TGCAGTGCTAGAGCGGGCAGAAACACTGAAGCTTTCTTT. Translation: CSARAGRNTEAFF.

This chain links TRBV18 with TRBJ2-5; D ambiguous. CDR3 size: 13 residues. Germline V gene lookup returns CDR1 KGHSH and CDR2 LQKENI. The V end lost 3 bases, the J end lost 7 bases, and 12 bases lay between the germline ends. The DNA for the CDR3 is TGTGCCAGCTCACCGCCGAATCTATGGACCCAGTACTTC. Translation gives CASSPPNLWTQYF.

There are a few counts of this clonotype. For the CDR3, the DNA is TGTGCCAGCAGCCTCCCCCGAGCGGGACAGGGGAGTACCGATACGCAGTATTTT. Its protein is CASSLPRAGQGSTDTQYF. The gene calls are TRBV7-9 and TRBJ2-3, with 10 bases fitting TRBD1. CDR1 SEHNR and CDR2 FQNEAQ come from the germline V gene (reference sequence). J lost 6 bases, V lost 5 bases, and 17 bases had no gene match. The CDR3 consists of 18 residues.